The rows below give T cell receptor beta chains drawn from one sample of a study of T cell repertoires in cytomegalovirus infection. TCRdb recomputed calls from the reads with MiXCR, one row per CDR3 protein. The sample contains roughly 230,000 distinct CDR3 sequences, about 15% of which appear only once. Sample: CD8+ T cells from PBMCs. These receptors all stem from a human donor in good health (CMV status not recorded). Some clones in this sample may be carry-over from other donors' samples. CDR3s include the opening cysteine and the closing phenylalanine or tryptophan. Fields, in order: V gene, J gene, D gene, clone size, CDR3 DNA, CDR3 protein. A D gene is named only where the DNA matches it firmly. Expanded clones are given a class, and other clones once, few, many or no size at all.

>TRBV6-6|TRBJ2-1|TRBD2|-
TGTGCCAGCAGTTACTCGGTGCGGGGGGGCCTGAATGAGCAGTTCTTC
CASSYSVRGGLNEQFF
>TRBV12-5|TRBJ2-7|TRBD1|-
TGTGCTAGTGGAAATCGACAGGGACCTACCTACGAGCAGTACTTC
CASGNRQGPTYEQYF
>TRBV25-1|TRBJ2-7|-|-
TGTGCCAGCAGGGACGTTTACGAGCAGTACTTC
CASRDVYEQYF
>TRBV7-2|TRBJ2-7|-|few
TGTGCCAGCAGCTTATGGGTACAGACCTACGAGCAGTACTTC
CASSLWVQTYEQYF
>TRBV7-2|TRBJ2-7|TRBD1|many
TGTGCCAGCAGCCTGACAGGGGACCAATCCTACGAGCAGTACTTC
CASSLTGDQSYEQYF
>TRBV5-4|TRBJ1-1|-|many
TGTGCCAGCAGCCCGACTTCGGGGAACACTGAAGCTTTCTTT
CASSPTSGNTEAFF
>TRBV20-1|TRBJ2-5|-|few
TGCAGTGCTAGCCCCCCTTACCCAGAGACCCAGTACTTC
CSASPPYPETQYF
>TRBV28|TRBJ2-1|-|-
TGTGCCAGCAGTTTTGGGGGGGCGCTGGACGATGAGCAGTTCTTC
CASSFGGALDDEQFF
>TRBV6-2/TRBV6-3|TRBJ2-7|-|-
TGTGCCAGCAGTTTCCGACAGATCTACGAGCAGTACTTC
CASSFRQIYEQYF
>TRBV20-1|TRBJ2-4|TRBD2|many
TGCAGTGCTCATAAGCGGGGGGGCCTGAACATTCAGTACTTC
CSAHKRGGLNIQYF
>TRBV28|TRBJ1-2|TRBD1|-
TGTGCCAGCAGTCTCCCAGGGACAGTGAACTATGGCTACACCTTC
CASSLPGTVNYGYTF
>TRBV29-1|TRBJ2-1|-|-
TGCAGCGTTACCGAACGTGGACACAATGAGCAGTTCTTC
CSVTERGHNEQFF
>TRBV3-1|TRBJ2-3|TRBD2|few
TGTGCCAGCAGCCACAAACCGCTAGCGGGGCAAATTTACTCCGATACGCAGTATTTT
CASSHKPLAGQIYSDTQYF
>TRBV6-5|TRBJ2-5|TRBD1|few
TGTGCCAGCAGCCCCTTTCCCTTAACAGGGGTGGAGACCCAGTACTTC
CASSPFPLTGVETQYF
>TRBV4-3|TRBJ1-2|-|-
TGCGCCAGCAGCCAAGAACGGGGCGAGGACTATGGCTACACCTTC
CASSQERGEDYGYTF
>TRBV14|TRBJ2-7|-|-
TGTGCCAGCAGCTCAGCAACCGAGCGGGCACCCTACGAGCAGTACTTC
CASSSATERAPYEQYF
>TRBV28|TRBJ2-5|TRBD2|few
TGTGCCAGCAGTCCCATCCCGTTAGCGGGGAGTTGGGAGACCCAGTACTTC
CASSPIPLAGSWETQYF
>TRBV7-6|TRBJ2-3|TRBD2|many
TGTGCCAGCAGCTCACTAGCGGCCTACACAGATACGCAGTATTTT
CASSSLAAYTDTQYF
>TRBV7-2|TRBJ2-7|-|-
TGTGCCAGCAGCTTCCCGCCCGGGGAGGTCCTTATGGGCTACGAGCAGTACTTC
CASSFPPGEVLMGYEQYF
>TRBV5-5|TRBJ2-1|-|-
TGTGCCAGCACCTCGCAGCCGAGGGAGCAGTTCTTC
CASTSQPREQFF
>TRBV6-2/TRBV6-3|TRBJ2-1|-|-
TGTGCCAGCAGTTACGGTCGAGGAGGGCAGGAGCAGTTCTTC
CASSYGRGGQEQFF
>TRBV12-3/TRBV12-4|TRBJ2-3|-|-
TGTGCCAGCAGTTCTGGGGGGAACACAGATACGCAGTATTTT
CASSSGGNTDTQYF
>TRBV7-2|TRBJ2-7|-|-
TGTGCCAGCAGCTTAGCGCTTTCGGGGATTACCTACGAGCAGTACTTC
CASSLALSGITYEQYF
>TRBV29-1|TRBJ2-7|-|-
TGCAGCGTCGCGGGCAGTTATTACGAGCAGTACTTC
CSVAGSYYEQYF
>TRBV7-9|TRBJ2-5|TRBD1|-
TGTGCCAGCGGGACAGCCGAACAAGAGGCCCAGTACTTC
CASGTAEQEAQYF
>TRBV7-8|TRBJ2-5|TRBD2|many
TGTGCCAGCAGCCCCCTCGGGGGGGCTTTACAGACCCAGTACTTC
CASSPLGGALQTQYF
>TRBV20-1|TRBJ1-5|TRBD1|-
TGCAGTGCTAGAGATGGGGACAGGGGAACCTATAGCAATCAGCCCCAGCATTTT
CSARDGDRGTYSNQPQHF
>TRBV28|TRBJ2-1|TRBD2|-
TGTGCCAGCAGTTTATTGGGGGGGTCCTACAATGAGCAGTTCTTC
CASSLLGGSYNEQFF
>TRBV15|TRBJ2-2|TRBD2|few
TGTGCCACCAGCAGAGAGTCTCGGGGGGGCGACACCGGGGAGCTGTTTTTT
CATSRESRGGDTGELFF
>TRBV9|TRBJ2-7|-|-
TGTGCCAGCAGCGAGGAGTATCGGGGCGACGAGCAGTACTTC
CASSEEYRGDEQYF
>TRBV12-3/TRBV12-4|TRBJ2-7|-|once
TGTGCCAGCAGCACAGGGTCTGACGAGCAGTACTTC
CASSTGSDEQYF
>TRBV9|TRBJ1-1|-|few
TGTGCCAGCAGCGTAAATTCGTTAAAGGGGGAGTCCACTGAAGCTTTCTTT
CASSVNSLKGESTEAFF
>TRBV29-1|TRBJ2-7|TRBD2|-
TGCAGCGTTCAGGAGCGGGGAACCTACGAGCAGTACTTC
CSVQERGTYEQYF
>TRBV7-2|TRBJ2-6|-|many
TGTGCCAGCAGCTTATTCTCTACCCTCTCTGGGGCCAACGTCCTGACTTTC
CASSLFSTLSGANVLTF
>TRBV5-1|TRBJ2-7|-|-
TGCGCCAGCAGCTTGGCTTCAGTCTCCTACGAGCAGTACTTC
CASSLASVSYEQYF
>TRBV20-1|TRBJ1-6|-|-
TGCAGTGCTAGAGATTTGAGAGTTTACTACTCACCCCTCCACTTT
CSARDLRVYYSPLHF
>TRBV6-1|TRBJ1-1|-|-
TGTGCCAGCAACGAACTGGGCCCAACGTGGACTGAAGCTTTCTTT
CASNELGPTWTEAFF
>TRBV7-2|TRBJ1-6|-|many
TGTGCCAGCAGCTTAGCGGTTAGCTCCTATAATTCACCCCTCCACTTT
CASSLAVSSYNSPLHF
>TRBV7-9|TRBJ2-6|-|many
TGTGCCAGCACCACGGGGGTCCCTGGGGCCAACGTCCTGACTTTC
CASTTGVPGANVLTF
>TRBV6-1|TRBJ2-1|-|many
TGTGCCAGCACACGGGACGAACAGCAGTTCTTC
CASTRDEQQFF
>TRBV6-8|TRBJ2-1|-|few
TGTGCCACCACCGGATTTCACAATGAGCAGTTCTTC
CATTGFHNEQFF
>TRBV5-6|TRBJ2-3|-|-
TGTGCCAGCAGCTCGACTACCAGAGGGGATACGCAGTATTTT
CASSSTTRGDTQYF
>TRBV7-9|TRBJ2-5|-|-
TGTGCCAGCGAACGGGGGAACCTCCAAGAGACCCAGTACTTC
CASERGNLQETQYF
>TRBV4-2|TRBJ2-7|-|-
TGTGCCAGCAGCCAAAAGACCGACGAGCAGTACTTC
CASSQKTDEQYF
>TRBV7-9|TRBJ1-5|-|-
TGTGCCAGCAGCCCCGTAGTCAATCAGCCCCAGCATTTT
CASSPVVNQPQHF
>TRBV5-1|TRBJ2-7|-|few
TGCGCCAGCAGCTTGCGGGGGGCGCAGACCCACGAGCAGTACTTC
CASSLRGAQTHEQYF
>TRBV28|TRBJ2-2|TRBD1|many
TGTGCCAGCAGTTTGATTGGGCAGGGGGCGGGCTCGGACACCGGGGAGCTGTTTTTT
CASSLIGQGAGSDTGELFF
>TRBV7-6|TRBJ2-3|-|many
TGTGCCAGCAGCTCCCGGGTGGATACGCAGTATTTT
CASSSRVDTQYF
>TRBV6-5|TRBJ2-1|TRBD2|-
TGTGCCAGCAGCCCCCTTCCCCGCGGGGGGGCGAGCTACAATGAGCAGTTCTTC
CASSPLPRGGASYNEQFF
>TRBV7-9|TRBJ1-5|-|many
TGTGCCAGCAGCCCCCCGGGCCGAAATCAGCCCCAGCATTTT
CASSPPGRNQPQHF
>TRBV6-2/TRBV6-3|TRBJ1-4|-|-
TGTGCCAGCAGACTAACCCGGGACGGAAGAGGCCCAACTAATGAAAAACTGTTTTTT
CASRLTRDGRGPTNEKLFF
>TRBV6-8|TRBJ2-6|TRBD1|-
TGTGCCAGCAGTTACTTCCTTCGCGTATCGGGACAGAGCTCTGGGGCCAACGTCCTGACTTTC
CASSYFLRVSGQSSGANVLTF
>TRBV5-5|TRBJ2-1|TRBD2|few
TGTGCCAGCAGCTTGACTAGCGCCCCCGTCGGTGAGCAGTTCTTC
CASSLTSAPVGEQFF
>TRBV7-8|TRBJ1-6|-|few
TGTGCCAGCAGCTGGGGGGAGGGGGGCTCCTATAATTCACCCCTCCACTTT
CASSWGEGGSYNSPLHF
>TRBV18|TRBJ1-1|-|-
TGTGCCAGCTCACCACCGGAAAGAGGGGGGGTAGCTTTCTTT
CASSPPERGGVAFF